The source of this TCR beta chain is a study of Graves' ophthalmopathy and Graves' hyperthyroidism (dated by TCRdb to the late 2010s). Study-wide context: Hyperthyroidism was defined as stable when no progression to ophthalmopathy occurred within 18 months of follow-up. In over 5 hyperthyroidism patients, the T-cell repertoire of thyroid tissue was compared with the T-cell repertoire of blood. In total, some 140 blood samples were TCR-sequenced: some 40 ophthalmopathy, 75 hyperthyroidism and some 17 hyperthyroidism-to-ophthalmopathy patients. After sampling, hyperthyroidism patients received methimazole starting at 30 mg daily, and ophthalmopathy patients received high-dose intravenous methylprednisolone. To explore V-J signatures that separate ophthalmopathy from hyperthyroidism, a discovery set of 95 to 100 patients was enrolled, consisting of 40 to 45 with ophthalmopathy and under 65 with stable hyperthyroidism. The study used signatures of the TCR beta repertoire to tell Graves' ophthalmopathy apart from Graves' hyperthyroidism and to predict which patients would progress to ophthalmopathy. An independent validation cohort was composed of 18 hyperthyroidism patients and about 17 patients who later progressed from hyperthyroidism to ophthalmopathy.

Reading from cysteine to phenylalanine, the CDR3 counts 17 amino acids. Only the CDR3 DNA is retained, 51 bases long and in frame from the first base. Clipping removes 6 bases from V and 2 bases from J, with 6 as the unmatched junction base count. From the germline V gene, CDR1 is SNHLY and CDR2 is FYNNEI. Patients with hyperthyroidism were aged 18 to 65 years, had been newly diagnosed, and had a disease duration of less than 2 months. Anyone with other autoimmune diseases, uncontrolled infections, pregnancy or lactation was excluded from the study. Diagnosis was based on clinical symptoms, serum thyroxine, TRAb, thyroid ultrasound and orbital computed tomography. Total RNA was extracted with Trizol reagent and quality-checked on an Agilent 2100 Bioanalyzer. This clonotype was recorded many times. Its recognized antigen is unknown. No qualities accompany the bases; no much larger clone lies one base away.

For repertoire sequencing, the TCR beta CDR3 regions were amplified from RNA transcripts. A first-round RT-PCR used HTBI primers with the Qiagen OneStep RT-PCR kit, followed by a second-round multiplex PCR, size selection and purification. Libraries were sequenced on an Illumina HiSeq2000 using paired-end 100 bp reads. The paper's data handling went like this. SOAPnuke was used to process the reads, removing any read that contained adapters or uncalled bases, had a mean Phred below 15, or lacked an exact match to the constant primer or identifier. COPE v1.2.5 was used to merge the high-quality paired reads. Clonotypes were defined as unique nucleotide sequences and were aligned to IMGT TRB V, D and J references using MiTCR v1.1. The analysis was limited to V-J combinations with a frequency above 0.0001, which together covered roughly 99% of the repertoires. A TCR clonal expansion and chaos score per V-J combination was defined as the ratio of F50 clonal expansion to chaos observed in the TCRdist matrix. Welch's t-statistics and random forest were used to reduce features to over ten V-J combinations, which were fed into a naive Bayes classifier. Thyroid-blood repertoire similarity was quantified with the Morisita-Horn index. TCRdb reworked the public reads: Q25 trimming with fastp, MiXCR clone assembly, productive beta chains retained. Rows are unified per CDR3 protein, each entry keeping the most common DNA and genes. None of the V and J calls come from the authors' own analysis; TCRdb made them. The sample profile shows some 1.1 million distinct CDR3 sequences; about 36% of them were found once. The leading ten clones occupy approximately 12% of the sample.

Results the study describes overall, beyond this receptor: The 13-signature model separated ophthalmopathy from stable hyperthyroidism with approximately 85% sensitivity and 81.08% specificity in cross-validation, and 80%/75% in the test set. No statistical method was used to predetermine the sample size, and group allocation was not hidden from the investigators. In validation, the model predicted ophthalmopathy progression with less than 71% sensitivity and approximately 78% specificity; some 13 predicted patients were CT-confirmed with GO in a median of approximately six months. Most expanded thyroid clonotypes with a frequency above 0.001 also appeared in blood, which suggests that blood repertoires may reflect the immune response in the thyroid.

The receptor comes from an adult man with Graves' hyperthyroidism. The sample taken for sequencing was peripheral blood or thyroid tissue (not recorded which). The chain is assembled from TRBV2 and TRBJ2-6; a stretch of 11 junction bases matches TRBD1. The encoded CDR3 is CASRDRGRRTGANVLTF. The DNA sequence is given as TGTGCCAGCAGGGACAGGGGGCGCAGGACTGGGGCCAACGTCCTGACTTTC.